This T cell receptor beta chain was captured by sequencing in a study of T cells in pancreatic ductal adenocarcinoma. V dropped 7 bases and J dropped 6 bases, with 12 bases sitting between them. Germline CDR1 reads SQVTM; CDR2 reads ANQGSEA. The CDR3 is 11 amino acids. Some clones are missing from TCRdb's copy, which holds only in-frame ones; the method was immunoSEQ multiplex PCR. The repertoire includes roughly 5,400 clones, around nine tenths of them detected once, and roughly 6% sits in the top ten. No neoadjuvant therapy was given to the selected pancreatic ductal adenocarcinoma patients before their surgery.

This rearrangement joins TRBV29-1 to TRBJ1-2, with D perhaps matching TRBD1 (5 bases). The receptor was derived from a human donor with pancreatic ductal adenocarcinoma. Specimen: pancreatic tumor tissue. The CDR3 loop is CSAGTGNGYTF. CDR3 sequence (DNA): TGCAGCGCCGGGACCGGCAATGGCTACACCTTC.